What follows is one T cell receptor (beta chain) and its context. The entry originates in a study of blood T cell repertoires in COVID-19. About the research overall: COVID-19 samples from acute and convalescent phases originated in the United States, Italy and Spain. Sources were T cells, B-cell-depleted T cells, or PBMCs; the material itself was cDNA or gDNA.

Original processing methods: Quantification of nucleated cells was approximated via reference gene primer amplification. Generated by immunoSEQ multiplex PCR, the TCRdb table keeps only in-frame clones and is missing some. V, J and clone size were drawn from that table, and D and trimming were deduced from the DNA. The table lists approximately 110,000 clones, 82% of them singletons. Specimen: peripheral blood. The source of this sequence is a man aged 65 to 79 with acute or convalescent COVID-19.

The CDR3 coding sequence is TGTGCCAGCACGAGCGCCGGGACAGGGCTATACGAGCAGTACTTC. Amino acids: CASTSAGTGLYEQYF. The V call is TRBV6-5, the J call TRBJ2-7; TRBD1 agrees at 9 bases. Trimming at V came to 7 bases and at J to 4 bases, leaving 11 bases not matched to a gene. This CDR3 has 15 amino acids. The germline gives CDR1 MNHEY, CDR2 SVGAGI.